This entry lists 13 T cell receptor beta chains sequenced from one sample in a study of shared clonotypes between healthy human individuals. Sequencing was performed with immunoSEQ multiplex PCR; in TCRdb, only in-frame clones are kept and a portion is missing. The data show 2 million to 3 million clones, over 85% seen once. What was sequenced was naive CD4+ T cells from PBMCs. As to subset: CD45RA+ positively selected. These receptor sequences come from a man aged 18-30 years in good health. Some clones in this sample may be carry-over from other donors' samples.

This CDR3 is CASSSATRVNYEQYF. In DNA, the CDR3 is TGTGCCAGCAGCAGCGCGACTAGGGTCAACTACGAGCAGTACTTC. This rearrangement joins TRBV5-4 to TRBJ2-7; weak D call: TRBD2 (6 bases). Germline values: CDR1 SGHNT, CDR2 YYREEE (reference sequence). The CDR3 spans 15 residues. V was cut by 4 bases and J by 3 bases, with 17 bases left in between.

The rearrangement uses TRBV28 and TRBJ2-1, with TRBD2 matching over 14 bases. V shed 3 bases and J 15 bases; nucleotides not matched to a gene: 4. This CDR3 region has 13 residues. CDR1 and CDR2 (germline): MDHEN, SYDVKM. CDR3 sequence (DNA): TGTGCCAGCAGTTTGACTAGCGGGAGGGCCGGGTTCTTC. Amino acids: CASSLTSGRAGFF.

In regard to this clone: In the same sample, other DNA sequences code for this CDR3. The gene calls are TRBV4-3 and TRBJ2-7, with 9 bases fitting TRBD1. CDR3 size: 15 residues. With V trimmed by 3 bases and J by 3 bases, 6 bases remained unmatched. Per germline, CDR1 LGHNA and CDR2 YSLEER. CDR3 sequence reads: CASSQDPGQGYEQYF. The CDR3 nucleotides read TGCGCCAGCAGCCAGGATCCGGGACAGGGCTACGAGCAGTACTTC.

V gene TRBV27 combines with J gene TRBJ1-5; D gene unclear. Germline V gene data show CDR1 as MNHEY and CDR2 as SMNVEV (reference sequence). Trimming took off 3 bases at V and 6 bases at J, with 6 bases between the two ends. This CDR3 has 12 amino acids. The CDR3 spells CASSFAGQPQHF. In DNA, the CDR3 is TGTGCCAGCAGTTTTGCAGGTCAGCCCCAGCATTTT.

This rearrangement joins TRBV7-3 to TRBJ2-1; 9 bases fit TRBD2. The CDR3 contains 18 residues. Germline V gene sequence: CDR1 SGHTA, CDR2 FQGTGA. The V segment lost 2 bases and the J segment 0 bases; nucleotides outside the gene matches: 8. The CDR3 here is CASSLAGGIPSSYNEQFF. As DNA, the CDR3 is TGTGCCAGCAGCTTAGCGGGAGGGATCCCGAGCTCCTACAATGAGCAGTTCTTC. Looking up the rest from reference TRBV7-3 and TRBJ2-1 gives the full variable domain: GAGVSQTPSNKVTEKGKYVELRCDPISGHTALYWYRQSLGQGPEFLIYFQGTGAADDSGLPNDRFFAVRPEGSVSTLKIQRTERGDSAVYLCASSLAGGIPSSYNEQFFGPGTRLTVL.

The chain joins TRBV10-3 to TRBJ1-3, with D hard to call. The CDR3 has 13 residues. Germline CDR1 is ENHRY and CDR2 is SYGVKD. Between the trimmed V and J ends, which lost 6 bases and 0 bases, there was a span of 6 bases. CDR3 sequence: CAISPYSGNTIYF. CDR3 DNA: TGTGCCATCAGCCCCTACTCTGGAAACACCATATATTTT.

The gene calls are TRBV5-5 and TRBJ1-2, with no clear D. V lost 2 bases, J lost 2 bases, and 13 bases lay in between. The CDR3 is made up of 15 amino acids. Looked up from germline, CDR1 is SGHKS and CDR2 is YYEKEE (reference sequence). Written as DNA, the CDR3 is TGTGCCAGCAGCTTTGATGTCGGTAGAAACTATGGCTACACCTTC. As protein: CASSFDVGRNYGYTF. Using reference TRBV5-5 and TRBJ1-2 for the parts outside the CDR3, the full variable domain is DAGVTQSPTHLIKTRGQQVTLRCSPISGHKSVSWYQQVLGQGPQFIFQYYEKEERGRGNFPDRFSARQFPNYSSELNVNALLLGDSALYLCASSFDVGRNYGYTFGSGTRLTVV.

The chain recombines TRBV21-1 with TRBJ2-2. TRBV21-1 represents a pseudogene. The CDR3 runs 15 residues. CDR3: CASSKKVVRSGELFF. The CDR3 coding sequence is TGTGCCAGCAGCAAAAAGGTGGTCCGCTCCGGGGAGCTGTTTTTT.

The rearrangement uses TRBV27 and TRBJ2-3, with D possibly being TRBD2 (5 bases). CDR3 length: 14 amino acids. V lost 6 bases to trimming and J lost 2 bases, with 12 bases between them. Germline V gives CDR1 MNHEY, CDR2 SMNVEV (reference sequence). CDR3 bases: TGTGCCAGCAGGGGCCGAGGGCCCACAGATACGCAGTATTTT. Protein sequence: CASRGRGPTDTQYF.

V usage is TRBV7-2 and J usage is TRBJ2-1, with 7 nucleotides matching TRBD2. Germline values: CDR1 SGHTA, CDR2 FQGNSA. CDR3 size: 17 residues. V was pared by 5 bases and J by 0 bases, with 10 bases of the junction left unmatched. The CDR3 region has the DNA TGTGCCAGCAGCCCAGGGACTACCCGGGGCTCCTACAATGAGCAGTTCTTC. Translating gives CASSPGTTRGSYNEQFF.

The chain carries TRBV19 and TRBJ2-1; TRBD2 matches 7 bases. V was pared by 5 bases and J by 9 bases, with 10 bases of the junction left unmatched. The CDR3 has 14 residues. The germline gives CDR1 LNHDA, CDR2 SQIVND (reference sequence). The CDR3 spells CASSSGLGRSEQFF. In nucleotides, the CDR3 is TGTGCCAGTAGTTCAGGACTAGGGCGTAGTGAGCAGTTCTTC.

The V and J genes are TRBV7-2 and TRBJ1-3, with D possibly TRBD1 on 5 matching bases. Germline V gene data show CDR1 as SGHTA and CDR2 as FQGNSA. The CDR3 length is 15 residues. The V end was cut by 5 bases, the J end by 0 bases, with 11 bases between. The CDR3 loop reads CASSRGLRSGNTIYF. The CDR3, as DNA: TGTGCCAGCAGCAGGGGACTCCGCTCTGGAAACACCATATATTTT.

The V call is TRBV11-2, the J call TRBJ2-1; D might be TRBD1 or TRBD2, each matching 5 bases. This CDR3 has 15 residues. Germline V gene data show CDR1 as SGHAT and CDR2 as FQNNGV. Trimming stripped 3 bases from V and 8 bases from J, with 17 bases between. The CDR3 reads CASSFMSRGVDEQFF. The CDR3 DNA is TGTGCCAGCAGCTTTATGTCCAGAGGGGTCGATGAGCAGTTCTTC. The complete variable domain, with remaining parts taken from reference TRBV11-2 and TRBJ2-1, reads EAGVAQSPRYKIIEKRQSVAFWCNPISGHATLYWYQQILGQGPKLLIQFQNNGVVDDSQLPKDRFSAERLKGVDSTLKIQPAKLEDSAVYLCASSFMSRGVDEQFFGPGTRLTVL.